The 11 T cell receptor beta chains below were found in one sample sequenced in a study of CD8 T cells in Susac syndrome. Reverse transcription of roughly 0.45 to 1 ug RNA used random hexamers. TCRdb reprocessed the immunoSEQ multiplex PCR reads via MiXCR and lists one record per CDR3 protein. The profile shows some 160,000 distinct CDR3 sequences, around 95% of them singletons. The sample was CD8+ T cells from PBMCs. These receptor sequences come from a human donor with multiple sclerosis.

The rearrangement links TRBV9 to TRBJ2-7; D may correspond to TRBD1 or TRBD2 (5 bases each). Germline-derived CDR1 and CDR2 are SGDLS and YYNGEE. V lost 4 bases and J lost 5, with 16 bases in between. This CDR3 is built from 14 residues. CDR3 residues: CASSPGTLRHEQYF. The CDR3 nucleotides are TGTGCCAGCAGCCCCGGGACGCTCCGGCACGAGCAGTACTTC.

J is TRBJ2-7 and V is TRBV3-1; D is perhaps TRBD2 (6 bases). This CDR3 is 16 amino acids long. Per germline, CDR1 LGHDT and CDR2 YNNKEL (reference sequence). The V end lost 0 bases, the J end lost 4 bases, and 16 bases lay between the germline ends. CDR3 sequence reads: CASSQELPGERYEQYF. The DNA for the CDR3 is TGTGCCAGCAGCCAAGAGTTGCCGGGAGAACGGTACGAGCAGTACTTC.

This chain links TRBV7-2 with TRBJ2-2; D gene ambiguous. Trimming stripped 8 bases from V and 8 bases from J, with 9 bases between. CDR3 length: 11 residues. Germline lookup yields CDR1 SGHTA and CDR2 FQGNSA. CDR3 amino acids: CASHRVGELFF. The CDR3 DNA sequence: TGTGCCAGCCATAGGGTGGGGGAGCTGTTTTTT.

The chain couples TRBV12-3 or TRBV12-4 to TRBJ2-5; TRBD1 or TRBD2 may be the D gene (5 bases each). V was clipped by 2 bases and J by 1 base, with 14 bases between them. The CDR3 has 16 residues. The CDR3 is CASSLYGGAGQETQYF. The CDR3 DNA follows: TGTGCCAGCAGTTTATATGGGGGTGCGGGCCAAGAGACCCAGTACTTC.

The CDR3 coding sequence is TGCGCCAGCAGCCATCCTAGTGGCACAGATACGCAGTATTTT. This sequence encodes CASSHPSGTDTQYF. The chain couples TRBV4-1 to TRBJ2-3; D remains ambiguous. V lost 3 bases and J lost 1, with 8 bases in between. Germline loops: CDR1 MGHRA, CDR2 YSYEKL. This CDR3 spans 14 amino acids.

The V call is TRBV14, the J call TRBJ2-1; D gene unclear. The ends were cut back, 0 bases at V and 9 bases at J, with 9 bases in the middle. The CDR3 length is 13 residues. Germline V gives CDR1 SGHDN, CDR2 FVKESK. The CDR3 coding sequence is TGTGCCAGCAGCCAAGATAGGTCCTTTGAGCAGTTCTTC. This encodes CASSQDRSFEQFF.

The genes are TRBV19 and TRBJ1-1, with D perhaps TRBD1 (6 bases). The length of the CDR3 is 14 residues. V lost 7 bases and J lost 6, with 18 bases in between. The germline V gene has CDR1 LNHDA and CDR2 SQIVND (reference sequence). The CDR3 reads CASIPGQWGAEAFF. The CDR3 bases are TGTGCCAGTATCCCCGGACAGTGGGGTGCTGAAGCTTTCTTT.

V and J are TRBV7-9 and TRBJ1-5, with a possible D match to TRBD1 (5 bases). V was trimmed by 6 bases and J by 2 bases, leaving 8 bases between them. Germline V gives CDR1 SEHNR, CDR2 FQNEAQ (reference sequence). CDR3 length: 13 residues. The CDR3 nucleotides read TGTGCCAGCAGTGACAGTGGCAATCAGCCCCAGCATTTT. Its protein is CASSDSGNQPQHF.

The gene calls are TRBV3-1 and TRBJ1-6, with D perhaps matching TRBD1 (6 bases). This CDR3 region has 15 residues. V dropped 4 bases and J dropped 14 bases, with 21 bases sitting between them. Looked up from germline, CDR1 is LGHDT and CDR2 is YNNKEL (reference sequence). DNA for the CDR3: TGTGCCAGCAGCCTTAGGAGTCAGGGGCGAAAGGCCCTCCACTTT. Encoded protein: CASSLRSQGRKALHF.

The V and J genes are TRBV4-1 and TRBJ2-3, with TRBD2 as a possible D gene (6 bases). In germline, CDR1 is MGHRA, CDR2 YSYEKL. This CDR3 is 16 amino acids long. V shed 0 bases and J shed 4 bases, with 14 bases lying between them. CDR3 protein: CASSQDQVSGADTQYF. The CDR3 nucleotides read TGCGCCAGCAGCCAAGATCAGGTTAGCGGCGCAGATACGCAGTATTTT.

The genes are TRBV30 and TRBJ2-1, with TRBD2 matching over 8 bases. The CDR3 length is 15 residues. Per germline, CDR1 GTSNPN and CDR2 SVGIG (reference sequence). V dropped 2 bases and J dropped 8; count of bases not matched to a gene: 11. As DNA, the CDR3 is TGTGCCTGGAGTCCCGGGGGGGGCGCCTTCGATGAGCAGTTCTTC. Translating gives CAWSPGGGAFDEQFF.